These T cell receptor beta chains were read from a single sample in a study of graft-versus-host responses after intestinal transplantation. What these receptors recognize is not known. The repertoire was sequenced with immunoSEQ multiplex PCR; TCRdb's copy has only in-frame clones and lacks some. Here the sample spans about 120,000 clones, approximately 95% being singletons. Sequences were derived from unstimulated CD4+ T cells sorted from spleen or lymph node cells, sampled before intestinal transplant. The receptors shown here come from a human donor who received an intestinal transplant. The CDR3 runs from the conserved cysteine through the conserved F or W. The D gene is left open where the match is weak. Clone size is stated in some rows and not others, as once, few, many or a class when expanded.

v_gene: TRBV30; j_gene: TRBJ2-3; d_gene: TRBD2; abundance: .; CDR3nt: TGTGCCTGGAGAACTAGCGGGAGTAGCGCAGATACGCAGTATTTT; CDR3aa: CAWRTSGSSADTQYF
v_gene: TRBV6-5; j_gene: TRBJ2-7; d_gene: TRBD2; abundance: .; CDR3nt: TGTGCCAGCAGTCCTAGCGGGGGAAGCTCCTACGAGCAGTACTTC; CDR3aa: CASSPSGGSSYEQYF
v_gene: TRBV15; j_gene: TRBJ1-5; d_gene: .; abundance: .; CDR3nt: TGTGCCACCAGCAGAGTGGGGGTAGCTTATATCAATCAGCCCCAGCATTTT; CDR3aa: CATSRVGVAYINQPQHF
v_gene: TRBV28; j_gene: TRBJ2-4; d_gene: .; abundance: .; CDR3nt: TGTGCCAGCAGTTTATGGATAAAGGGGGATTACATTCAGTACTTC; CDR3aa: CASSLWIKGDYIQYF
v_gene: TRBV11-2; j_gene: TRBJ1-2; d_gene: TRBD1; abundance: .; CDR3nt: TGTGCCAGCAGAACAGGACAGGGGAACGGCTACACCTTC; CDR3aa: CASRTGQGNGYTF
v_gene: TRBV27; j_gene: TRBJ1-5; d_gene: .; abundance: .; CDR3nt: TGTGCCAGCAGTTTAGAACGGAGCAATCAGCCCCAGCATTTT; CDR3aa: CASSLERSNQPQHF
v_gene: TRBV30; j_gene: TRBJ1-5; d_gene: TRBD1; abundance: .; CDR3nt: TGTGCCTGTGACAGGGGCGAGACATACCAGCCCCAGCATTTT; CDR3aa: CACDRGETYQPQHF
v_gene: TRBV5-1; j_gene: TRBJ1-1; d_gene: .; abundance: .; CDR3nt: TGCGCCAGCAGCCCTACAGGTGTCTCATCCACTGAAGCTTTCTTT; CDR3aa: CASSPTGVSSTEAFF
v_gene: TRBV5-4; j_gene: TRBJ1-2; d_gene: .; abundance: .; CDR3nt: TGTGCCAGCAGCTTGCTTGGAGGGAGCTATGGCTACACCTTC; CDR3aa: CASSLLGGSYGYTF
v_gene: TRBV9; j_gene: TRBJ2-1; d_gene: .; abundance: .; CDR3nt: TGTGCCAGCAGCGTAGACCCGAGCGTTGAGAACAATGAGCAGTTCTTC; CDR3aa: CASSVDPSVENNEQFF
v_gene: TRBV2; j_gene: TRBJ2-7; d_gene: TRBD1; abundance: once; CDR3nt: TGTGCCAGCAATGGGGACAGGGTAAACGAGCAGTACTTC; CDR3aa: CASNGDRVNEQYF
v_gene: TRBV2; j_gene: TRBJ2-1; d_gene: TRBD1; abundance: .; CDR3nt: TGTGCCAGCAGTGAAGGACAGGGGTTGGGCAATGAGCAGTTCTTC; CDR3aa: CASSEGQGLGNEQFF
v_gene: TRBV7-3; j_gene: TRBJ2-1; d_gene: TRBD2; abundance: once; CDR3nt: TGTGCCAGCAGCGCCAAGCGGGACCCATCCTACAATGAGCAGTTCTTC; CDR3aa: CASSAKRDPSYNEQFF
v_gene: TRBV6-1; j_gene: TRBJ2-7; d_gene: .; abundance: .; CDR3nt: TGTGCCAGCAGTGTGGGGGGGCACAGGGAAGAGGCCTACGGGCAGTACTTC; CDR3aa: CASSVGGHREEAYGQYF
v_gene: TRBV11-2; j_gene: TRBJ2-7; d_gene: .; abundance: .; CDR3nt: TGTGCCAGCAGCTTATGGGACTTTACCTACGAGCAGTACTTC; CDR3aa: CASSLWDFTYEQYF
v_gene: TRBV18; j_gene: TRBJ2-1; d_gene: TRBD1; abundance: few; CDR3nt: TGTGCCAGCTCACCTCGGACAGGGAGGTCAAATGAGCAGTTCTTC; CDR3aa: CASSPRTGRSNEQFF
v_gene: TRBV29-1; j_gene: TRBJ1-2; d_gene: .; abundance: .; CDR3nt: TGCAGCGTTGAAGGGGCCCCGCGGGGGTTCGACTATGGCTACACCTTC; CDR3aa: CSVEGAPRGFDYGYTF
v_gene: TRBV10-3; j_gene: TRBJ2-4; d_gene: .; abundance: .; CDR3nt: TGTGCCATCAGTGAGTCCCGGGAGAAGATCAAAAACATTCAGTACTTC; CDR3aa: CAISESREKIKNIQYF
v_gene: TRBV19; j_gene: TRBJ1-5; d_gene: .; abundance: .; CDR3nt: TGTGCCAGTACAATAAGAGGGGCAAATCAGCCCCAGCATTTT; CDR3aa: CASTIRGANQPQHF
v_gene: TRBV6-6; j_gene: TRBJ1-1; d_gene: TRBD1; abundance: once; CDR3nt: TGTGCCAGCAGAAGGGACAGGGCGGGAACTGAAGCTTTCTTT; CDR3aa: CASRRDRAGTEAFF
v_gene: TRBV5-4; j_gene: TRBJ2-7; d_gene: TRBD1; abundance: .; CDR3nt: TGTGCCAGCAGCCTGGGACAGGGGCTCAACGAGCAGTACTTC; CDR3aa: CASSLGQGLNEQYF
v_gene: TRBV30; j_gene: TRBJ2-7; d_gene: TRBD1; abundance: .; CDR3nt: TGTGCCTGGAGGCCGGGACAGGGGGCGCGCGAGCAGTACTTC; CDR3aa: CAWRPGQGAREQYF
v_gene: TRBV15; j_gene: TRBJ2-5; d_gene: .; abundance: .; CDR3nt: TGTGCCACCAGCAGAGATCGAGCGGTCCGGGAGACCCAGTACTTC; CDR3aa: CATSRDRAVRETQYF
v_gene: TRBV10-3; j_gene: TRBJ2-5; d_gene: .; abundance: .; CDR3nt: TGTGCCATCAGGGGACGGCCTCAAGAGACCCAGTACTTC; CDR3aa: CAIRGRPQETQYF
v_gene: TRBV6-5; j_gene: TRBJ2-1; d_gene: .; abundance: .; CDR3nt: TGTGCCAGCAGTTACATCACACTAGGCGGGGAGCAGTTCTTC; CDR3aa: CASSYITLGGEQFF
v_gene: TRBV10-3; j_gene: TRBJ2-7; d_gene: .; abundance: once; CDR3nt: TGTGCCATCTCCCCAGGGGCAAAGCAGTACTTC; CDR3aa: CAISPGAKQYF
v_gene: TRBV25-1; j_gene: TRBJ1-5; d_gene: TRBD1; abundance: .; CDR3nt: TGTGCCAGCAGTTTGACAGGGACTCAGCCCCAGCATTTT; CDR3aa: CASSLTGTQPQHF
v_gene: TRBV30; j_gene: TRBJ1-1; d_gene: .; abundance: .; CDR3nt: TGTGCCTGGAGTACAGGGTCCATGAACACTGAAGCTTTCTTT; CDR3aa: CAWSTGSMNTEAFF
v_gene: TRBV9; j_gene: TRBJ2-2; d_gene: TRBD2; abundance: .; CDR3nt: TGTGCCAGCAGCGTAAGAAGGGAGGGTACCGGGGAGCTGTTTTTT; CDR3aa: CASSVRREGTGELFF